These 4 T cell receptor beta chains share one sample of origin, sequenced in a study of blood T cell repertoires in COVID-19. The assay was immunoSEQ multiplex PCR, and TCRdb's table has in-frame clones only and misses some. Of 150,000 to 190,000 clones listed, approximately 73% are singletons. Sequenced material: peripheral blood. Receptor source: an elderly woman with acute or convalescent COVID-19.

V usage is TRBV19 and J usage is TRBJ2-1; 7 bases line up with TRBD2. CDR1 is LNHDA and CDR2 is SQIVND in the germline V gene (reference sequence). V lost 3 bases and J lost 7; bases outside the gene matches: 15. The CDR3 length is 17 residues. In nucleotides, the CDR3 is TGTGCCAGTAGTATTTCCCACCAGGCGGGAGTGGGGAATGAGCAGTTCTTC. Its protein product is CASSISHQAGVGNEQFF.

This clone turned up a few times. The chain joins TRBV21-1 to TRBJ2-7; the table's D call, TRBD1, has no DNA check behind it. TRBV21-1 is reported as a pseudogene. The CDR3 spans 15 residues. In DNA form, the CDR3 reads TGTGCCAGCAGCTCCTACAGGGGATTAGAGGACGAGCAGTACTTC. This encodes CASSSYRGLEDEQYF.

The chain employs TRBV30 and TRBJ2-7; 8 nucleotides align to TRBD1. The V and J ends lost 2 bases and 0 bases, in that order; junction bases with no gene match: 9. The CDR3 is 16 residues long. Germline V CDR1 and CDR2: GTSNPN, SVGIG (reference sequence). The CDR3 is CAWSLGQGAVSYEQYF. DNA for the CDR3: TGTGCCTGGAGTCTAGGACAGGGTGCCGTCTCCTACGAGCAGTACTTC. The complete variable domain, with remaining parts taken from reference TRBV30 and TRBJ2-7, reads SQTIHQWPATLVQPVGSPLSLECTVEGTSNPNLYWYRQAAGRGLQLLFYSVGIGQISSEVPQNLSASRPQDRQFILSSKKLLLSDSGFYLCAWSLGQGAVSYEQYFGPGTRLTVT.

This clone was found once. The J gene is TRBJ2-3, the V gene TRBV19, with TRBD2 matching 8 bases. Germline V gene data show CDR1 as LNHDA and CDR2 as SQIVND (reference sequence). CDR3 size: 17 residues. The V and J ends lost 6 bases and 0 bases, in that order; junction bases with no gene match: 11. DNA of the CDR3: TGTGCCAGTAGGGGGATAGCGGGGCCTCTAAGCACAGATACGCAGTATTTT. This sequence encodes CASRGIAGPLSTDTQYF.